What follows are 21 T cell receptor beta chains derived from one specimen sequenced in a study of T cells in Graves' hyperthyroidism and ophthalmopathy (dated by TCRdb to between 2018 and 2020). The library was generated by multiplex PCR. The sequencer was an Illumina HiSeq 2000. TCR beta CDR3 regions were amplified from RNA transcripts. The first round of RT-PCR for the TCR CDR3 was performed with the HTBI primer set and the Qiagen OneStep RT-PCR kit. TCRdb redid the processing of the public reads, applying fastp at Q25 and MiXCR, and retained in-frame beta chains. CDR3 protein duplicates are merged, each entry listing the most common genes and DNA. The sample table shows approximately 640,000 distinct CDR3 sequences, and about 45% are seen once. The top ten clones comprise about 7% of the sample. The sample comprised peripheral blood or thyroid tissue (not recorded which). The origin of the receptors is an adult man with Graves' disease, either hyperthyroidism or ophthalmopathy (not recorded which).

This clonotype was observed a few times. The V call is TRBV11-1, the J call TRBJ2-7; D is undetermined. Germline CDR1 SGHAT, CDR2 FQDESV (reference sequence). This CDR3 region has 14 residues. With 5 bases removed from V and 3 bases from J, the gap between germline ends came to 14 bases. The CDR3 here is CASSQTETYYEQYF. CDR3 nucleotides: TGTGCCAGCAGCCAAACCGAGACTTACTACGAGCAGTACTTC.

The rearrangement links TRBV7-2 to TRBJ1-4; TRBD1 aligns across 10 bases. V lost 5 bases and J lost 8; bases outside the gene matches: 14. Germline assignment: CDR1 SGHTA and CDR2 FQGNSA. The CDR3 runs 17 residues. CDR3 coding DNA: TGTGCCAGCAGCAACCGGGACAGGGGTTTATTTCGCGAAAAACTGTTTTTT. This translates into CASSNRDRGLFREKLFF. The full variable domain, rest sourced from reference TRBV7-2 and TRBJ1-4, is GAGVSQSPSNKVTEKGKDVELRCDPISGHTALYWYRQSLGQGLEFLIYFQGNSAPDKSGLPSDRFSAERTGGSVSTLTIQRTQQEDSAVYLCASSNRDRGLFREKLFFGSGTQLSVL.

The rearrangement uses TRBV7-9 and TRBJ2-2; 11 bases align to TRBD2. CDR3 length: 16 residues. With 4 bases clipped from V and 1 base from J, the junction kept 2 bases outside the gene matches. Germline V lookup: CDR1 SEHNR, CDR2 FQNEAQ (reference sequence). The CDR3 reads CASSWGLAVNTGELFF. DNA of the CDR3: TGTGCCAGCAGCTGGGGACTAGCGGTGAACACCGGGGAGCTGTTTTTT.

This rearrangement joins TRBV20-1 to TRBJ2-7; TRBD2 might be the D (6 bases). This CDR3 comprises 14 residues. Germline CDR1 and CDR2: DFQATT and SNEGSKA (reference sequence). The germline V and J ends were trimmed by 0 bases and 5 bases, with 14 bases remaining between them. The CDR3 spells CSAREWAGLNEQYF. In DNA, the CDR3 is TGCAGTGCTAGAGAATGGGCGGGACTCAACGAGCAGTACTTC.

This clonotype was seen repeatedly, ten times or more. The chain is built from TRBV24-1 and TRBJ1-2, with D tentatively TRBD1 (5 bases). The germline V and J ends were trimmed by 4 bases and 5 bases, with 7 bases remaining between them. The CDR3 runs 12 residues. Germline V gene sequence: CDR1 KGHDR, CDR2 SFDVKD. In DNA, the CDR3 is TGTGCCACCAGTGACCAGGGTTATGGCTACACCTTC. This codes for CATSDQGYGYTF.

The rearrangement uses TRBV7-6 and TRBJ1-3; D perhaps matches TRBD1 (5 bases). Germline V lookup: CDR1 SGHVS, CDR2 FNYEAQ. The CDR3 consists of 14 residues. V lost 3 bases and J 4 bases, leaving 10 bases between the germline ends. The CDR3 loop is CASSFGTPGNTIYF. The CDR3 DNA is TGTGCCAGCAGCTTTGGGACGCCGGGAAACACCATATATTTT.

The genes are TRBV5-1 and TRBJ2-7; 7 bases are shared with TRBD1. V lost 4 bases, J lost 6 bases, and 10 bases stayed unmatched. Germline V gene lookup returns CDR1 SGHRS and CDR2 YFSETQ. The CDR3 spans 14 residues. Here the CDR3 DNA reads TGCGCCAGCAGCCCACGACAGGGCGAGCCCGAGCAGTACTTC. This codes for CASSPRQGEPEQYF.

This clonotype was seen many times. It is likely a read error, because the conserved phenylalanine at the end of the CDR3 is missing. No DNA is shown, since the ends of the CDR3 on it are uncertain; the CDR3 is the one TCRdb lists. V is TRBV10-3 and J is TRBJ1-5; no check of the table's D call, TRBD1, against the DNA was made. The CDR3 is 18 residues long, ends included. Per germline, CDR1 ENHRY and CDR2 SYGVKD. The CDR3 reads CAISESIDFPVPAQGPLL.

The chain recombines TRBV20-1 with TRBJ2-7, with 14 bases matching TRBD2. This CDR3 has 15 amino acids. In germline, CDR1 is DFQATT, CDR2 SNEGSKA (reference sequence). V trimming: 3 bases; J trimming: 6 bases; junction bases outside the gene matches: 7. CDR3 DNA sequence: TGCAGTGCTAGCCGTCCCGGGACTAGCGGGAGCGAGCAGTACTTC. Encoded protein: CSASRPGTSGSEQYF.

Concerning this clonotype: This may arise from a read error, as a much more abundant clone is one base away. The J gene is TRBJ1-5, the V gene TRBV20-1; no clear D gene. CDR3 length: 13 residues. CDR1 DFQATT and CDR2 SNEGSKA come from the germline V gene (reference sequence). The CDR3 DNA is TGCAGTGCTAGTGGTAGTAGGGATCAGACCCAGCATTTT. Translated, it gives CSASGSRDQTQHF.

In its sample, this clonotype was seen a few times. The gene calls are TRBV7-2 and TRBJ2-7, with D perhaps matching TRBD2 (5 bases). Germline V CDR1 and CDR2: SGHTA, FQGNSA. This CDR3 has 14 amino acids. V was cut by 5 bases and J by 7 bases, with 18 bases left in between. As DNA, the CDR3 is TGTGCCAGCAGCCAAGCGGAGACTGGGCTGGAGCAGTACTTC. Its protein product is CASSQAETGLEQYF.

This clonotype came up many times. This rearrangement joins TRBV7-9 to TRBJ2-5; no clear D gene. V was shortened by 2 bases and J by 5 bases, with 6 bases between the two germline ends. CDR1 SEHNR and CDR2 FQNEAQ come from the germline V gene (reference sequence). CDR3 length: 12 residues. The CDR3 nucleotides are TGTGCCAGCAGCTTATCGGTGGAGACCCAGTACTTC. This codes for CASSLSVETQYF.

This clonotype turned up a few times. The chain couples TRBV12-3 or TRBV12-4 to TRBJ1-2; D possibly corresponds to TRBD1 (5 bases). Trimming shortened V by 6 bases and J by 2 bases, and 16 bases separated the two germline ends. This CDR3 comprises 15 residues. CDR3 nucleotides: TGTGCCAGCAGCTTGGGACTCAACCTCAACTATGGCTACACCTTC. It specifies CASSLGLNLNYGYTF.

The V and J genes are TRBV6-6 and TRBJ1-2, with a possible D match to TRBD1 (6 bases). CDR3 length: 13 residues. CDR1 MNHNY and CDR2 SVGAGI come from the germline V gene (reference sequence). V dropped 6 bases and J dropped 6 bases, with 14 bases sitting between them. CDR3 amino acids: CASRNGQYHGYTF. CDR3 bases: TGTGCCAGCAGAAACGGACAGTACCATGGCTACACCTTC.

This clonotype was detected many times. The V and J genes are TRBV29-1 and TRBJ1-1; 9 bases are shared with TRBD1. V gave up 6 bases and J gave up 3 bases; unmatched junction bases: 8. This CDR3 contains 14 residues. Germline V gene data show CDR1 as SQVTM and CDR2 as ANQGSEA. The CDR3 coding sequence is TGCAGCGTCGGAACGACAGGGGGGGACACTGAAGCTTTCTTT. Protein product: CSVGTTGGDTEAFF.

This clonotype came up a few times. A junction end diverges from the germline sequence, so it may reflect a read error. This chain joins TRBV10-3 and TRBJ1-2, with D unclear. Germline values: CDR1 ENHRY, CDR2 SYGVKD. There are 13 residues in the CDR3. In DNA, the CDR3 is TGTGCCAGCAGCTATACAAAGGTACAGTCAGAGGCCTTC. Its translation: CASSYTKVQSEAF.

This chain joins TRBV7-3 and TRBJ1-6; maybe TRBD1 (5 bases). The CDR3 has 15 residues. Germline CDR1 is SGHTA and CDR2 is FQGTGA. The ends were cut back, 2 bases at V and 6 bases at J, with 11 bases in the middle. The CDR3: CASSLYGGINSPLHF. CDR3 DNA sequence: TGTGCCAGCAGCTTATATGGGGGGATTAATTCACCCCTCCACTTT.

The sample holds a few counts of this clonotype. The rearrangement joins TRBV19 to TRBJ1-6; D is possibly TRBD1 (6 bases). Per the germline V gene, CDR1 is LNHDA and CDR2 is SQIVND (reference sequence). This CDR3 is 16 amino acids long. V lost 9 bases and J 9 bases, leaving 24 bases between the germline ends. CDR3 sequence: CASRAIGQRWTSPLHF. The CDR3 DNA reads TGTGCCAGCAGAGCCATAGGACAGCGTTGGACTTCACCCCTCCACTTT.

The chain has TRBV25-1 and TRBJ1-5; 9 bases align to TRBD1. This CDR3 contains 16 residues. Germline V gene lookup returns CDR1 MGHDK and CDR2 SYGVNS. The V gene end was trimmed by 6 bases and the J gene end by 6 bases; junction bases not matched to a gene: 12. The CDR3 bases are TGTGCCAGCAGCTATGGACAGGGGACGAGGGTTCAGCCCCAGCATTTT. It codes for CASSYGQGTRVQPQHF. The whole variable domain, remainder taken from reference TRBV25-1 and TRBJ1-5, is EADIYQTPRYLVIGTGKKITLECSQTMGHDKMYWYQQDPGMELHLIHYSYGVNSTEKGDLSSESTVSRIRTEHFPLTLESARPSHTSQYLCASSYGQGTRVQPQHFGDGTRLSIL.

The chain uses TRBV6-6 and TRBJ1-2, with D uncertain. CDR3 size: 15 residues. Trimming left V 4 bases short and J 3 bases short, with 15 bases between. Germline values: CDR1 MNHNY, CDR2 SVGAGI (reference sequence). CDR3 amino acids: CASSLPYTLYYGYTF. The CDR3 region has the DNA TGTGCCAGCAGTTTACCATACACCTTGTACTATGGCTACACCTTC.

The chain couples TRBV20-1 to TRBJ1-5, with TRBD1 identical over 9 bases. The germline gives CDR1 DFQATT, CDR2 SNEGSKA (reference sequence). The CDR3 consists of 15 residues. With 1 base clipped from V and 6 bases from J, the junction kept 7 bases outside the gene matches. Written as DNA, the CDR3 is TGCAGTGCTAGAGCGAGGACAGGGGCTGGTCAGCCCCAGCATTTT. Translated: CSARARTGAGQPQHF.